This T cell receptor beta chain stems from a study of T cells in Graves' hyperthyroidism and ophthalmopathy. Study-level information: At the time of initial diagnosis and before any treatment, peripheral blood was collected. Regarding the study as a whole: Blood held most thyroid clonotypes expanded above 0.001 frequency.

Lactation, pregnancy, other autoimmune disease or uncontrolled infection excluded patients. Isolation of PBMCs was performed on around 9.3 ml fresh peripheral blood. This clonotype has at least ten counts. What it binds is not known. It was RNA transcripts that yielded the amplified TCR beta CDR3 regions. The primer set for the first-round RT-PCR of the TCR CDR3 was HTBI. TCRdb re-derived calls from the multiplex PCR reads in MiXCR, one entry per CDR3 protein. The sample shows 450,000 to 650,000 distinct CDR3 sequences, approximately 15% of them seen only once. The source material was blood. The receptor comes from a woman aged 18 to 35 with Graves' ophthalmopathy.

CDR3 nucleotide sequence: TGTGCCAGCAGCTCCCCCGGAGAGACCCAGTACTTC. Translated: CASSSPGETQYF. The chain recombines TRBV7-9 with TRBJ2-5; D remains ambiguous. Trimming stripped 4 bases from V and 4 bases from J, with 7 bases between. Germline CDR1 and CDR2: SEHNR and FQNEAQ (reference sequence). This CDR3 contains 12 residues.